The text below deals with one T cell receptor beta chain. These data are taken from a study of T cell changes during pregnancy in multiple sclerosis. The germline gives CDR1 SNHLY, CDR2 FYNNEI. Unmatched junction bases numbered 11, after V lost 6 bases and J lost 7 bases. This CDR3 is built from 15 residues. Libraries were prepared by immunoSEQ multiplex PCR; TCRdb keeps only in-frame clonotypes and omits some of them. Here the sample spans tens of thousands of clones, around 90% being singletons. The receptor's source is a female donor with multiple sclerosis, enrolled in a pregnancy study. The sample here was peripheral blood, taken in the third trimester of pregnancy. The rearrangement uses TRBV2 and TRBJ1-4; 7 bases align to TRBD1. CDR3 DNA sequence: TGTGCCAGCAGCTCTTCGACAGGGTTTCTTGAAAAACTGTTTTTT. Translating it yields CASSSSTGFLEKLFF.